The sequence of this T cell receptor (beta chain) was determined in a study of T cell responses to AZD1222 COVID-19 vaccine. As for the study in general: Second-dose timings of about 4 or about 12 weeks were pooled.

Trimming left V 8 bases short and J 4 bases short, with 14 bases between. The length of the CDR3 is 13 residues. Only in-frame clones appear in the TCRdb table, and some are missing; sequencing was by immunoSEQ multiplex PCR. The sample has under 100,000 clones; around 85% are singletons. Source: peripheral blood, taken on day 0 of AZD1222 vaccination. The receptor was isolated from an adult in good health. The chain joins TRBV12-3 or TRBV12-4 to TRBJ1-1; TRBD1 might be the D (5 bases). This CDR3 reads CASLPGVATEAFF. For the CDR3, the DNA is TGTGCCAGCCTTCCGGGGGTTGCCACTGAAGCTTTCTTT.